This T cell receptor (beta chain) was sequenced in a study of post-analysis software for immune sequencing data. Study-wide context: Patients with relapsing-remitting, secondary progressive and progressive-relapsing multiple sclerosis courses were all represented.

Concerning this clonotype itself: Its target is not known.

Included in the TCR beta cDNA libraries were unique molecular identifiers. It was from roughly 1.1 to 9.2 million T cells that about 500,000 cDNA molecules came. Each CDR3 protein is one row after TCRdb ran MiXCR on the PCR reads. The sample carries about 820,000 distinct CDR3 sequences, roughly 50% recorded once. There are 18 residues in the CDR3. V gave up 0 bases and J gave up 6 bases; unmatched junction bases: 15. The germline CDR1 and CDR2 sequences are LGHDT and YNNKEL (reference sequence). Whole-study findings and limits: When the samples were clustered directly with F measure, those that had been prepared in the same batch showed strong co-clustering. Several TRBV segments were more frequent in patients than controls; TRBV5-6, TRBV5-1 and TRBV20-1 belonged to this group. Multiple sclerosis patients showed significantly lower normalized Chao1 diversity than controls did.

The J gene is TRBJ2-5, the V gene TRBV3-1; 8 bases fit TRBD1. The receptor comes from a girl under 18 with multiple sclerosis. Input material: blood. CDR3 bases: TGTGCCAGCAGCCAAGATTACCACAGGGGGACCACGGGAAAGACCCAGTACTTC. Amino acid sequence: CASSQDYHRGTTGKTQYF.